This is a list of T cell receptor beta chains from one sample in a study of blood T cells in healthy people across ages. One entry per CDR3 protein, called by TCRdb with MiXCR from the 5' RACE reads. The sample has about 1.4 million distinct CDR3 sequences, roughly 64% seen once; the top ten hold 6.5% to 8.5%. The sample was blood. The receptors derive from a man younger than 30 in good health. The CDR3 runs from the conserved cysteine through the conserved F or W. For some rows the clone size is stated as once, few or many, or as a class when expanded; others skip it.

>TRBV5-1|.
CASKIGGANYGYTF
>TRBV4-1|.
CASSQEDRFYEQYF
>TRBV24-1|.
CATSESRTDQETQYF
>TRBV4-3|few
CASSLDIFTDTQYF
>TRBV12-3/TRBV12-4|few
CASSFMSPSKDSPLHF
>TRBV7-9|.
CASSSAGPNYGYTF
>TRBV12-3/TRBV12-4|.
CASSWTSSSGNEQYF
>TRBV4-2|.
CASSRVGQGSGANVLTF
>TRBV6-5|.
CASSYRVGGSTPLHF
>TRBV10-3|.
CAISAYESGSDTQYF
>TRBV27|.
CASSLSSGQTYNEQFF
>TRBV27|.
CASSPRQGYQETQYF
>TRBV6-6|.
CASSYSLKDSFHEQYF
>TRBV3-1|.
CASSQASGRTEAFF
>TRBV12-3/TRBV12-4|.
CASSIGTNNFRDTQYF